This T cell receptor (beta chain) derives from a study of high-grade serous ovarian cancer treatment subgroups. Study information: Samples averaged roughly 14,000 reads and around 7,000 unique TCR beta rearrangements.

The junction had 10 bases not matched to a gene; V was cut back by 5 bases and J by 6 bases. The CDR3 is 16 amino acids. The germline CDR1 and CDR2 sequences are SNHLY and FYNNEI. This table comes from immunoSEQ multiplex PCR, and its TCRdb copy is limited to in-frame clones, with some not included. The table includes under 5,500 clones, roughly three quarters detected once. The tumor samples were collected prior to definitive surgery or chemotherapy. Sequencing used tumor tissue. This TCR was sampled from a human donor with high-grade serous ovarian cancer. This sequence joins TRBV2 and TRBJ1-4; 9 nucleotides agree with TRBD1. CDR3 sequence reads: CASSRLIGTGYEKLFF. For the CDR3, the DNA is TGTGCCAGCAGTCGACTAATTGGGACAGGGTATGAAAAACTGTTTTTT.